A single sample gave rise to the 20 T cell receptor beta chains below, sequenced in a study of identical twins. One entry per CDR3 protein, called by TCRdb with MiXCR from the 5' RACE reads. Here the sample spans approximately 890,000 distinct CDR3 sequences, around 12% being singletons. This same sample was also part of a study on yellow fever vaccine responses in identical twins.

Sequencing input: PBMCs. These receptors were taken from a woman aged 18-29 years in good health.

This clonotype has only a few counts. CDR3 bases: TGTGCCAGCACTATCAGGGGGGGCCCCGGGGAGCTGTTTTTT. Its translation is CASTIRGGPGELFF. The rearrangement links TRBV12-3 or TRBV12-4 to TRBJ2-2; D may be TRBD1 or TRBD2 (7 bases each). V lost 7 bases and J lost 6, with 15 bases in between. The CDR3 has 14 residues.

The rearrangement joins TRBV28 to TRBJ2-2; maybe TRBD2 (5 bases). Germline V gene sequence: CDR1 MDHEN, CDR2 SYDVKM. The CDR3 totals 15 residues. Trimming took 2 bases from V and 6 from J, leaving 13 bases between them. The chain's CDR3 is CASSLEGIGPGELFF. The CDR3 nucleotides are TGTGCCAGCAGTTTAGAGGGTATCGGCCCCGGGGAGCTGTTTTTT.

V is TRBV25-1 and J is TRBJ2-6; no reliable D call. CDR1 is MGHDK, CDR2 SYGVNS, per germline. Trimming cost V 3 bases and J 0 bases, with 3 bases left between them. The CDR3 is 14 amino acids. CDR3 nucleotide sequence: TGTGCCAGCAGTGATGTCTCTGGGGCCAACGTCCTGACTTTC. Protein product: CASSDVSGANVLTF.

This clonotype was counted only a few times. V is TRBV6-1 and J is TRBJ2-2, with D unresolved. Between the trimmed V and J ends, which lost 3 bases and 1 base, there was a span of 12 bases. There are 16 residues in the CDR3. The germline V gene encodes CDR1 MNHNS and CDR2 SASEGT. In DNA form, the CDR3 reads TGTGCCAGCAGTGATACCCTTGAGTTGAACACCGGGGAGCTGTTTTTT. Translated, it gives CASSDTLELNTGELFF.

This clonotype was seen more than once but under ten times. The CDR3 loop reads CSANTGTRYGYTF. In DNA form, the CDR3 reads TGCAGTGCAAATACCGGGACCCGATATGGCTACACCTTC. The rearrangement uses TRBV20-1 and TRBJ1-2, with D perhaps TRBD1 (5 bases). The V gene lost 6 bases and the J gene lost 5 bases, with 16 bases spanning the gap. The CDR3 has 13 residues. The germline V gene has CDR1 DFQATT and CDR2 SNEGSKA (reference sequence).

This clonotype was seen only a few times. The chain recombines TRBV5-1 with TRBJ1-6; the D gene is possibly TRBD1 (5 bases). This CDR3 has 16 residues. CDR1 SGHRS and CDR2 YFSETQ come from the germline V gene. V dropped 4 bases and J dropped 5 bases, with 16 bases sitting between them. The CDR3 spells CASSTGIRGDNSPLHF. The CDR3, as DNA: TGCGCCAGCAGCACCGGGATCCGAGGGGATAATTCACCCCTCCACTTT.

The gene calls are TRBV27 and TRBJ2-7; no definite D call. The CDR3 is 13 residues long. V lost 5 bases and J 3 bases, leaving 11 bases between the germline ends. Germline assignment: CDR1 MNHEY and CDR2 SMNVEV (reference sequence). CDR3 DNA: TGTGCCAGCAGTGGAAAGGGCCTCTACGAGCAGTACGTC. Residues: CASSGKGLYEQYV.

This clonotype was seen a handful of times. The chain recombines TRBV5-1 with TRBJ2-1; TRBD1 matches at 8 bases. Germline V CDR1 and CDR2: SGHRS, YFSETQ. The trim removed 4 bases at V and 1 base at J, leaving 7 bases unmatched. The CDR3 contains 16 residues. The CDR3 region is CASSRGQGVSYNEQFF. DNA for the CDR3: TGCGCCAGCAGCCGCGGACAGGGAGTATCCTACAATGAGCAGTTCTTC.

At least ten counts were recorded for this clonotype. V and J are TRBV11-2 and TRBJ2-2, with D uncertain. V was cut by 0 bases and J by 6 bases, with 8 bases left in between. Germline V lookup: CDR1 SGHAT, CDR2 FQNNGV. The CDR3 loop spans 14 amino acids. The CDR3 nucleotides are TGTGCCAGCAGCTTAGAGGGGTCGGCCGGGGAGCTGTTTTTT. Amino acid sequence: CASSLEGSAGELFF.

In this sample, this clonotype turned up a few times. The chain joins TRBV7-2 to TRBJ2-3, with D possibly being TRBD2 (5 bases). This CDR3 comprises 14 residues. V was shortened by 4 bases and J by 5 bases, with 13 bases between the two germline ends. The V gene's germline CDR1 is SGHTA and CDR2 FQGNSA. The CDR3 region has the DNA TGTGCCAGCAGCTACGGACCCGGGGAAGATACGCAGTATTTT. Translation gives CASSYGPGEDTQYF.

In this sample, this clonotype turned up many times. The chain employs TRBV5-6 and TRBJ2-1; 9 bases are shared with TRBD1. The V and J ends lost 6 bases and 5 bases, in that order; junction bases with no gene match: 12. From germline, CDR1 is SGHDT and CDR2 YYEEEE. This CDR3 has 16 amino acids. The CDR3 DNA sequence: TGTGCCAGCATTTGGCAGGGGACAGGGCTCGACAATGAGCAGTTCTTC. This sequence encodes CASIWQGTGLDNEQFF.

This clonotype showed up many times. CDR3: CASSLAWGYKTEAFF. DNA for the CDR3: TGTGCCAGCAGCTTAGCGTGGGGGTACAAGACTGAAGCTTTCTTT. The chain uses TRBV7-9 and TRBJ1-1; a weak D match, TRBD1 (5 bases). V was clipped by 0 bases and J by 5 bases, with 13 bases between them. The CDR3 length is 15 residues. Per germline, CDR1 SEHNR and CDR2 FQNEAQ (reference sequence). Based on the CDR3 plus reference TRBV7-9 and TRBJ1-1, the full variable domain is DTGVSQNPRHKITKRGQNVTFRCDPISEHNRLYWYRQTLGQGPEFLTYFQNEAQLEKSRLLSDRFSAERPKGSFSTLEIQRTEQGDSAMYLCASSLAWGYKTEAFFGQGTRLTVV.

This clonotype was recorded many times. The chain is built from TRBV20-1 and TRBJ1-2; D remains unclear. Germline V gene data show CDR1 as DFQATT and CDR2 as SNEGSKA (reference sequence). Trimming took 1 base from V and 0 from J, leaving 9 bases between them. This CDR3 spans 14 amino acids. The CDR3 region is CSARVPVTNYGYTF. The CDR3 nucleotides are TGCAGTGCTAGAGTCCCCGTGACTAACTATGGCTACACCTTC.

CDR3 DNA sequence: TGCGCCAGCAGCAAGGGACTAGTCAACGGGGAGCTGTTTTTT. The encoded protein is CASSKGLVNGELFF. This sequence joins TRBV5-1 and TRBJ2-2, with 8 bases identical to TRBD2. Looked up from germline, CDR1 is SGHRS and CDR2 is YFSETQ. There are 14 residues in the CDR3. V shed 4 bases and J 7 bases; nucleotides not matched to a gene: 6.

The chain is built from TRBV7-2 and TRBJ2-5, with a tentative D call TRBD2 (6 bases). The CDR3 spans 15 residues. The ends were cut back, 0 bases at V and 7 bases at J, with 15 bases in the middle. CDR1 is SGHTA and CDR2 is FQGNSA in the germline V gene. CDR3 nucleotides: TGTGCCAGCAGCTTAGCGAGCGGGCCCACGGGGACCCAGTACTTC. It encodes CASSLASGPTGTQYF. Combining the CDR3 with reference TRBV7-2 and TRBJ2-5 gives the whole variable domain GAGVSQSPSNKVTEKGKDVELRCDPISGHTALYWYRQSLGQGLEFLIYFQGNSAPDKSGLPSDRFSAERTGGSVSTLTIQRTQQEDSAVYLCASSLASGPTGTQYFGPGTRLLVL.

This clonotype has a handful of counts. This CDR3 reads CASSDSGGANTGELFF. DNA of the CDR3: TGTGCCAGCAGCGATAGCGGGGGAGCGAACACCGGGGAGCTGTTTTTT. The V call is TRBV2, the J call TRBJ2-2, with 9 bases that match TRBD2. Germline assignment: CDR1 SNHLY and CDR2 FYNNEI. This CDR3 is 16 amino acids long. After removal of 6 bases from V and 0 bases from J, the junction contained 5 bases not matched to a gene.

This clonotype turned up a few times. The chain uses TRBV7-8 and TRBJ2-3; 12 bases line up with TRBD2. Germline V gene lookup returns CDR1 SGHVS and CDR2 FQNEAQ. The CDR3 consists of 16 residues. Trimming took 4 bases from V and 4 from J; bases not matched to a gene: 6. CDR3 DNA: TGTGCCAGCAGCTCTCTAGCGGGAGGGCCGCCAGATACGCAGTATTTT. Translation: CASSSLAGGPPDTQYF.

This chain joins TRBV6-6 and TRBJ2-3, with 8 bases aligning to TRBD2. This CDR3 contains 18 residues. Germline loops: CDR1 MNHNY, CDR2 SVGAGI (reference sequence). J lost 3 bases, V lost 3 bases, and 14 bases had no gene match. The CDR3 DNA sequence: TGTGCCAGCAGTTATGGTTCCCGCGGGGGGAGGAGGACAGATACGCAGTATTTT. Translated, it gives CASSYGSRGGRRTDTQYF.

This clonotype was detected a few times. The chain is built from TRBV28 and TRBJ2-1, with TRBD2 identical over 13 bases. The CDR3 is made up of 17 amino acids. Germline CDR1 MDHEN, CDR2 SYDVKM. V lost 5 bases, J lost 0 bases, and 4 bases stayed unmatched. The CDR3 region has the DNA TGTGCCAGCAGTACGTGGACTAGCGGGAGCTCCTACAATGAGCAGTTCTTC. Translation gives CASSTWTSGSSYNEQFF.

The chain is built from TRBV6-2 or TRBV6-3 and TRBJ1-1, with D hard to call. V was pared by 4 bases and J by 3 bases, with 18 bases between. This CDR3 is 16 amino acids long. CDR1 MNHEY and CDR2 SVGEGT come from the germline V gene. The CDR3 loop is CASSFTMDPWDTEAFF. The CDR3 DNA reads TGTGCCAGCAGTTTTACCATGGACCCCTGGGACACTGAAGCTTTCTTT.